The 4 T cell receptor beta chains below come from one sample, sequenced in a study of low-dose radiotherapy and immunotherapy resistance in tumors. Noted time point: before trial treatment. Covering alpha and beta chains, TRAV- and TRBV-specific primers were used for the first-strand cDNA. TCR amplification used 15 to 20 PCR cycles, a constant-region primer and a V-primer adapter. TCRdb reprocessed the reads with MiXCR, giving one entry per CDR3 protein. Of under 90,000 distinct CDR3 sequences listed, more than 25% are singletons. This specimen consisted of PBMCs, obtained before treatment. The receptor set was obtained from a female donor with ovarian cancer.

In the case of this clonotype: Sequence at one end of the junction differs from germline and may be a read error. This chain connects TRBV7-2 to TRBJ2-7; D not resolved. This CDR3 region has 13 residues. The germline V gene has CDR1 SGHTA and CDR2 FQGNSA. This CDR3 is CANSLQVSNEQYF. As DNA, the CDR3 is TGTGCCAACAGCTTACAAGTTTCAAACGAGCAGTACTTC.

In this sample, this clonotype turned up many times. The chain joins TRBV3-1 to TRBJ2-6; D is possibly TRBD1 (6 bases). V was clipped by 2 bases and J by 0 bases, with 14 bases between them. This CDR3 spans 18 amino acids. Germline V gene data show CDR1 as LGHDT and CDR2 as YNNKEL (reference sequence). The CDR3 region has the DNA TGTGCCAGCAGCCAAAACCCGGGACACTACTCTGGGGCCAACGTCCTGACTTTC. This encodes CASSQNPGHYSGANVLTF.

The V call is TRBV9, the J call TRBJ1-2, with TRBD1 identical over 8 bases. Trimming removed 1 base from V and 0 bases from J; junction bases left unmatched: 8. The length of the CDR3 is 17 residues. Germline values: CDR1 SGDLS, CDR2 YYNGEE. The chain's CDR3 is CASSVLGTGETNYGYTF. DNA of the CDR3: TGTGCCAGCAGCGTATTAGGGACAGGCGAGACTAACTATGGCTACACCTTC.

This clonotype was observed a handful of times. This chain uses TRBV5-1 with TRBJ1-1; 8 bases map to TRBD1. The CDR3 sequence is 15 residues long. The germline V gene has CDR1 SGHRS and CDR2 YFSETQ. Trimming removed 4 bases from V and 1 base from J; junction bases left unmatched: 6. The CDR3 nucleotides are TGCGCCAGCAGCGTCACCGGGACAGGGAACACTGAAGCTTTCTTT. This sequence encodes CASSVTGTGNTEAFF.